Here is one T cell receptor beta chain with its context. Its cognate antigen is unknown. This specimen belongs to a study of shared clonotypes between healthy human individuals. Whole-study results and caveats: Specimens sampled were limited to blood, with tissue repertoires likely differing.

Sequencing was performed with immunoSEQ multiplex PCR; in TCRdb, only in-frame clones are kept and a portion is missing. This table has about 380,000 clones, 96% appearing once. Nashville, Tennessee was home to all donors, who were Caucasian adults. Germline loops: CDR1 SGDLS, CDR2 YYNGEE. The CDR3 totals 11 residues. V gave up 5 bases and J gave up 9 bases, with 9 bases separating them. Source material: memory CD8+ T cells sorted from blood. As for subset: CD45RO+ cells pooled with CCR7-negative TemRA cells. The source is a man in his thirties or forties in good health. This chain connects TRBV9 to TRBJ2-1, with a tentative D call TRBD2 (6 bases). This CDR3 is CASRRGVEQFF. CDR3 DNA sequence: TGTGCCAGCAGGCGGGGTGTTGAGCAGTTCTTC.